These 11 T cell receptor beta chains originate from one sample sequenced in a study of blood T cells in healthy people across ages. It was with a sample-barcoded 5' primer and a J-beta primer mix that a second PCR of roughly 7 to 12 cycles was run. TCRdb processed the 5' RACE reads anew with MiXCR; each CDR3 protein has one entry. This sample carries about 1.4 million distinct CDR3 sequences, approximately 60% of them seen once, and the ten largest clones take over 5.5%. Sample: blood. These receptors all stem from a man aged 18 to 35 in good health.

Worth noting for this clonotype: Relative to the germline gene, one junction end is altered; a read error may explain this. The rearrangement uses TRBV5-1 and TRBJ2-4; D not resolved. The end of the DNA fits TRBJ2-7 better, so the J call may be wrong. The CDR3 totals 13 residues. Germline V lookup: CDR1 SGHRS, CDR2 YFSETQ. CDR3 protein: CAGSLGDGSEQYF. As DNA, the CDR3 is TGCGCCGGCAGCTTGGGTGATGGAAGCGAGCAGTACTTC.

This clonotype was detected once. The chain employs TRBV5-1 and TRBJ2-1, with 7 bases lining up with TRBD2. CDR3 length: 16 amino acids. J was trimmed by 3 bases and V by 4 bases; bases with no gene match: 10. CDR1 is SGHRS and CDR2 is YFSETQ in the germline V gene. Here the CDR3 DNA reads TGCGCCAGCAGCGGGACTACCCCACCCCTCTACAATGAGCAGTTCTTC. This codes for CASSGTTPPLYNEQFF.

This sequence joins TRBV12-3 or TRBV12-4 and TRBJ1-2; no definite D call. The CDR3 is 13 residues long. The V end lost 5 bases, the J end lost 4 bases, and 11 bases lay between the germline ends. The CDR3 sequence: CASSHPNFYGYTF. Here the CDR3 DNA reads TGTGCCAGCAGTCATCCAAACTTCTATGGCTACACCTTC.

The chain couples TRBV29-1 to TRBJ2-5; the match to TRBD1 covers 8 bases. Looked up from germline, CDR1 is SQVTM and CDR2 is ANQGSEA. The CDR3 contains 13 residues. After removal of 7 bases from V and 2 bases from J, the junction contained 6 bases not matched to a gene. The CDR3: CSARDRIQETQYF. In DNA form, the CDR3 reads TGCAGCGCCCGGGACAGGATACAAGAGACCCAGTACTTC.

V gene TRBV20-1 combines with J gene TRBJ1-4; D is undetermined. CDR1 DFQATT and CDR2 SNEGSKA come from the germline V gene (reference sequence). This CDR3 is built from 13 residues. Trimming pared 5 bases from V and 8 bases from J, leaving 15 bases between. CDR3 loop: CSAFVGLGEKLFF. CDR3 DNA: TGCAGTGCTTTTGTGGGCCTTGGAGAAAAACTGTTTTTT.

V and J are TRBV12-3 or TRBV12-4 and TRBJ1-2; 10 nucleotides match TRBD1. This CDR3 is 14 amino acids long. V was clipped by 5 bases and J by 6 bases; unmatched bases: 6. The CDR3 region has the DNA TGTGCCAGCAGTCTAAGGACAGGGGGGCATGGCTACACCTTC. Encoded protein: CASSLRTGGHGYTF.

This chain links TRBV6-2 or TRBV6-3 with TRBJ2-7; 10 positions agree with TRBD1. V was clipped by 4 bases and J by 0 bases; unmatched bases: 9. This CDR3 is 17 amino acids long. In germline, CDR1 is MNHEY, CDR2 SVGEGT. CDR3 DNA: TGTGCCAGCAGTTTGGGACAGGGGTTCAGGAGCTCCTACGAGCAGTACTTC. This encodes CASSLGQGFRSSYEQYF.

The chain joins TRBV24-1 to TRBJ2-3, with 7 bases aligning to TRBD2. This CDR3 comprises 15 residues. V dropped 6 bases and J dropped 2; count of bases not matched to a gene: 7. CDR1 is KGHDR, CDR2 SFDVKD, per germline. The CDR3 DNA sequence: TGTGCCACCAGTCCTCAGCGGGGCTACACAGATACGCAGTATTTT. Its translation is CATSPQRGYTDTQYF.

For the CDR3, the DNA is TGTGCCAGCAGTAGCTCGCGGGGGGCTGAAGCTTTCTTT. Translating gives CASSSSRGAEAFF. The V and J genes are TRBV7-9 and TRBJ1-1, with a tentative D call TRBD1 (5 bases). Germline CDR1 and CDR2: SEHNR and FQNEAQ (reference sequence). The CDR3 sequence is 13 residues long. Trimming took off 6 bases at V and 6 bases at J, with 14 bases between the two ends.

This clonotype was recorded only once. The chain carries TRBV28 and TRBJ1-2; a possible D gene is TRBD1 (5 bases). Trimming removed 7 bases from V and 1 base from J, with 19 bases in between. The CDR3 is made up of 16 amino acids. Germline V lookup: CDR1 MDHEN, CDR2 SYDVKM. As DNA, the CDR3 is TGTGCCAGCACCTACAGTAGGGGCCGCCTTAACTATGGCTACACCTTC. Protein product: CASTYSRGRLNYGYTF.

This chain's CDR3 is CSARVLGTDTQYF. The CDR3 nucleotides are TGCAGTGCTAGAGTTCTAGGGACAGATACGCAGTATTTT. The chain couples TRBV20-1 to TRBJ2-3, with D unresolved. The CDR3 has 13 residues. Germline V gene data show CDR1 as DFQATT and CDR2 as SNEGSKA (reference sequence). Trimming stripped 1 base from V and 3 bases from J, with 8 bases between.